This TCR beta chain is drawn from a study of T cell changes during pregnancy in multiple sclerosis (dated by TCRdb to between 2018 and 2021). Background on the whole study: The study looked at changes in the T cell repertoire across pregnancy in women with multiple sclerosis.

As regards this clone: The antigen it binds to is not known. Within one base of it there is no much larger clone, and no base qualities were kept.

Library preparation used the immunoSEQ multiplex PCR assay. TCRdb retrieved this table from immuneACCESS and kept in-frame rearrangements only. Not all clones are present; in checked studies, unresolved V genes account for under half, and no reason is known for the remainder. Recorded for this sample are under 75,000 clones; over 90% of them occurred a single time. The ten largest make up around 0.3% of the sample. Including the terminal cysteine and phenylalanine, the CDR3 comprises 15 residues. Only the CDR3 DNA is retained, 45 bases long and in frame from the first base. Relative to germline, V is 4 bases shorter and J is 0 bases shorter, with 13 bases between their ends. The germline V gene provides CDR1 SGDLS and CDR2 YYNGEE.

The chain is encoded by TRBV9 joined to TRBJ1-1; no D gene is confidently identified. The specimen was CD4+ T cells from peripheral blood mononuclear cells, collected after pregnancy. The sequence derives from a female donor with multiple sclerosis, enrolled in a pregnancy study. Here is the DNA: TGTGCCAGCAGCCCGACTATCAAGATGAACACTGAAGCTTTCTTT. Its protein product is CASSPTIKMNTEAFF.